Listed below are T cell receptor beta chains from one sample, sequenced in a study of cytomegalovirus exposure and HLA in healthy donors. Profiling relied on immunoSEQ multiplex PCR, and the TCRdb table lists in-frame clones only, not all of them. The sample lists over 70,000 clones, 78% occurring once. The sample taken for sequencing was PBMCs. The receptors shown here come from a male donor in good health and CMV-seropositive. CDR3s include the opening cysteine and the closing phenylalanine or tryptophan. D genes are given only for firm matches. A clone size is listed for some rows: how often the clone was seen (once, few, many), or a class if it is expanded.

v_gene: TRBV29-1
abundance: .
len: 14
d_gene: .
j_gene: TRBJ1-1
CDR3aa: CSVEDGGPNTEAFF
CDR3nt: TGCAGCGTTGAGGACGGGGGACCGAACACTGAAGCTTTCTTT

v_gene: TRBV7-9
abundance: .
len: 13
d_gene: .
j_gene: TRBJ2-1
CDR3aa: CSSSLWANDEQFF
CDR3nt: TGTTCCAGCAGCTTATGGGCTAACGATGAGCAGTTCTTC

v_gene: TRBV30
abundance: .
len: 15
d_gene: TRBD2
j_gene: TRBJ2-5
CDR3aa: CAWNFRAGNQEAQYF
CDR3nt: TGTGCCTGGAACTTCCGAGCGGGGAATCAAGAGGCCCAGTACTTC

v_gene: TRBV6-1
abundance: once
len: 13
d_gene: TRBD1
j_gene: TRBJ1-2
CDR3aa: CASVGTGYSGYTF
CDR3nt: TGTGCCAGCGTAGGGACAGGGTACTCTGGCTACACCTTC

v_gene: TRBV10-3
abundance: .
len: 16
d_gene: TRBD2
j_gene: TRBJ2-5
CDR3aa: CAISESTTSGQETQYF
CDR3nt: TGTGCCATCAGTGAGTCGACAACTAGCGGGCAAGAGACCCAGTACTTC

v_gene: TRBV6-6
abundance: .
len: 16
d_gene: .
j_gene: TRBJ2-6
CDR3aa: CATLLDWTSGANVLTF
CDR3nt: TGTGCCACCCTTCTGGACTGGACCTCTGGGGCCAACGTCCTGACTTTC

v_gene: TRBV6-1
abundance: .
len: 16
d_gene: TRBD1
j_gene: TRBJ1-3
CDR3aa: CASSEGTGFSGNTIYF
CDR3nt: TGTGCCAGCAGTGAGGGGACAGGGTTCTCTGGAAACACCATATATTTT

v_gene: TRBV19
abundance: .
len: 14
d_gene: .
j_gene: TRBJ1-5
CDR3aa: CASISRVGNQPQHF
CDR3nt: TGTGCCAGTATCTCCCGGGTCGGAAATCAGCCCCAGCATTTT

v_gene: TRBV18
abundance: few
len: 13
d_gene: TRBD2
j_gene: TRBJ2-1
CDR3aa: CASSLGTSNEQFF
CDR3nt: TGTGCCAGCTCACTAGGGACTAGCAATGAGCAGTTCTTC

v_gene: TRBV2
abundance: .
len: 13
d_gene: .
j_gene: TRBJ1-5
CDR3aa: CASAQSSNQPQHF
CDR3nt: TGTGCCAGCGCACAAAGTAGCAATCAGCCCCAGCATTTT

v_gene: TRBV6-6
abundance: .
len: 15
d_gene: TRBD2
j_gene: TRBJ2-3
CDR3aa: CASSPILAGSTYKYF
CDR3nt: TGTGCCAGCAGCCCAATACTAGCGGGAAGTACATATAAGTATTTT

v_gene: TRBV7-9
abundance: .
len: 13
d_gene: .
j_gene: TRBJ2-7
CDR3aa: CSSSFQGSYEQYF
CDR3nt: TGTTCCAGCAGCTTCCAGGGATCCTACGAGCAGTACTTC

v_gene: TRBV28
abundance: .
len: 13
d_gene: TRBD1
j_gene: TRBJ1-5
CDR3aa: CASSADRVQPQHF
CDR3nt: TGTGCCAGCAGTGCAGACAGGGTTCAGCCCCAGCATTTT

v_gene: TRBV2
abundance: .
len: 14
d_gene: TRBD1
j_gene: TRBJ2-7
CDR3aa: CASSARGHSYEQYF
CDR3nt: TGTGCCAGCAGCGCAAGGGGGCACTCCTACGAGCAGTACTTC

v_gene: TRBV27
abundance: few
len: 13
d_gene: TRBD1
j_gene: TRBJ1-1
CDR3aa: CASNRQGATEAFF
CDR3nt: TGTGCCAGCAATCGCCAGGGGGCCACTGAAGCTTTCTTT

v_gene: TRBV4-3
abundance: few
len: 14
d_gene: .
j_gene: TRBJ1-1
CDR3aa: CASSQDRGWSEAFF
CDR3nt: TGCGCCAGCAGCCAAGACAGGGGTTGGTCTGAAGCTTTCTTT

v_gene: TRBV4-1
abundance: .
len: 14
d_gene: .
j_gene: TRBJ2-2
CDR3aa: CASSQDHGTGELFF
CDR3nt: TGCGCCAGCAGCCAAGATCACGGCACCGGGGAGCTGTTTTTT

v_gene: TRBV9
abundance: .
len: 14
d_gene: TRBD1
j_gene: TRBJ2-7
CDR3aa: CASSVGGQAYEQYF
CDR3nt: TGTGCCAGCAGCGTAGGGGGACAGGCATACGAGCAGTACTTC

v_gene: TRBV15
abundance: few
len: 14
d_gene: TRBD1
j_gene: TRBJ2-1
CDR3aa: CATSRRGQHNEQFF
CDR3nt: TGTGCCACCAGCAGGAGGGGACAGCACAATGAGCAGTTCTTC

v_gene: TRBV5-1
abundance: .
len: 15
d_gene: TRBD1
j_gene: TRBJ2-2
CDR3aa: CASLPDRLNTGELFF
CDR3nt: TGCGCCAGCTTACCGGACAGGCTGAACACCGGGGAGCTGTTTTTT

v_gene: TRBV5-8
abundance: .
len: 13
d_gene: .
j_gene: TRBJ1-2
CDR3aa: CASALTAYYGYTF
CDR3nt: TGTGCCAGCGCACTGACAGCCTACTATGGCTACACCTTC

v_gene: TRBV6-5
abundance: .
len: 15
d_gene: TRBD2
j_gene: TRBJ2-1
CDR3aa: CASFVGLAGVGEQFF
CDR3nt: TGTGCCAGCTTCGTCGGACTAGCGGGAGTAGGTGAGCAGTTCTTC

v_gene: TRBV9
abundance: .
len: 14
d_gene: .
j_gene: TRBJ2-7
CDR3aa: CASSVAPGAWEQYF
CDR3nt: TGTGCCAGCAGCGTAGCTCCGGGAGCGTGGGAGCAGTACTTC

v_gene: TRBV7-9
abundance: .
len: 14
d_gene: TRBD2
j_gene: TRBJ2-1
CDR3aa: CASTILGTSNEQFF
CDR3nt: TGTGCCAGCACCATCTTGGGGACTAGCAATGAGCAGTTCTTC

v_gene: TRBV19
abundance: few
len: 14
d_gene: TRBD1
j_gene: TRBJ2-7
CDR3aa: CASTLTGKTDEQYF
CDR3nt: TGTGCCAGTACGTTGACAGGGAAGACGGACGAGCAGTACTTC

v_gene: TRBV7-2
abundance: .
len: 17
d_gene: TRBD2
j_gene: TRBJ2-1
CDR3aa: CASSLQAGGGTYNEQFF
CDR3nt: TGTGCCAGCAGCTTGCAAGCGGGAGGGGGGACCTACAATGAGCAGTTCTTC

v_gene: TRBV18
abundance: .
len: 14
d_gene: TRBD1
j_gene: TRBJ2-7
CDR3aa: CASSPSDRGYEQYF
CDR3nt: TGTGCCAGCTCACCAAGTGACAGGGGTTACGAGCAGTACTTC

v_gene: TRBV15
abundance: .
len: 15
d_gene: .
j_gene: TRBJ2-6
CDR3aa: CATGPRLSGANVLTF
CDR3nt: TGTGCCACCGGCCCCAGGCTCTCTGGGGCCAACGTCCTGACTTTC

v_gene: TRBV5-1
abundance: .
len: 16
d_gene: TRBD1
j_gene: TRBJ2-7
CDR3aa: CASFNRDRGSSYEQYF
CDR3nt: TGCGCCAGCTTCAACCGGGACAGGGGTAGTTCCTACGAGCAGTACTTC

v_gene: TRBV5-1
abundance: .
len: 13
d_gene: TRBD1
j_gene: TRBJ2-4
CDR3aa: CASSLAPGQTSYF
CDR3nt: TGCGCCAGCAGCTTGGCCCCGGGACAGACATCCTACTTC

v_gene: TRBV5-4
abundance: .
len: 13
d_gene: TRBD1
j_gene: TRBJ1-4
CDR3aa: CASSGDRKEKLFF
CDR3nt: TGTGCCAGCAGCGGGGACAGGAAAGAAAAACTGTTTTTT

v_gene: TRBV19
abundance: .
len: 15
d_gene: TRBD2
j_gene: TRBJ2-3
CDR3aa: CASSKGLAAADTQYF
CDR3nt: TGTGCCAGTAGTAAGGGACTAGCGGCCGCAGATACGCAGTATTTT

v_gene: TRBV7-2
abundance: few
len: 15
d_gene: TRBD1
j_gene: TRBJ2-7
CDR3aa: CASSPTGTGLYEQYF
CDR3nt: TGTGCCAGCAGCCCAACCGGGACAGGGCTTTACGAGCAGTACTTC

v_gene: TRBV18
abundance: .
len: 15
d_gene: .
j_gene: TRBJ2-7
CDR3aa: CASSPTPRGAYEQYF
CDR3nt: TGTGCCAGCTCACCGACCCCAAGGGGTGCCTACGAGCAGTACTTC

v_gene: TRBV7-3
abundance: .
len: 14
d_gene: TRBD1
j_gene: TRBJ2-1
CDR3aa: CASSLGQGNHEQFF
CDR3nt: TGTGCCAGCAGCTTGGGACAGGGGAACCATGAGCAGTTCTTC

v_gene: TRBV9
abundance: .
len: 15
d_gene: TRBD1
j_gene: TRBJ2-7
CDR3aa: CASSVGTANTYEQYF
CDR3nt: TGTGCCAGCAGCGTGGGGACAGCGAATACCTACGAGCAGTACTTC

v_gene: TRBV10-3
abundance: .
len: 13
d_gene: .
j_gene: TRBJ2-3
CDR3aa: CATEGEYTDTQYF
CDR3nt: TGTGCCACCGAGGGGGAGTACACAGATACGCAGTATTTT

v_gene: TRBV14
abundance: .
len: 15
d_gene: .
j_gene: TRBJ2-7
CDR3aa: CASSQGSGSPYEQYF
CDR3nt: TGTGCCAGCAGCCAAGGTAGCGGCAGCCCCTACGAGCAGTACTTC

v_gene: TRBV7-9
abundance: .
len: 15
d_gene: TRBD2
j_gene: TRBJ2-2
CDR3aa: CASWKRGRAAGELFF
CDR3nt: TGTGCCAGCTGGAAACGCGGGAGGGCCGCCGGGGAGCTGTTTTTT

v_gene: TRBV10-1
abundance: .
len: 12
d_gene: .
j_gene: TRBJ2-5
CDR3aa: CASRGHNGTQYF
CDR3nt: TGCGCCAGCAGAGGACACAACGGGACCCAGTACTTC

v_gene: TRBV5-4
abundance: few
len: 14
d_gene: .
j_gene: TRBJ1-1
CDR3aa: CASSIQHLNTEAFF
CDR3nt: TGTGCCAGCAGCATCCAACACCTTAACACTGAAGCTTTCTTT

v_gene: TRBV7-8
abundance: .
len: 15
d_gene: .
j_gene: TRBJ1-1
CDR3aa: CASSHRGTRNTEAFF
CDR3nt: TGTGCCAGCAGCCATCGTGGGACAAGGAACACTGAAGCTTTCTTT

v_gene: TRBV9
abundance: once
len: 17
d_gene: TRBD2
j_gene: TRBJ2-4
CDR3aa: CASSVGGSGRGSDIQYF
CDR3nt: TGTGCCAGCAGCGTCGGGGGTAGCGGGAGGGGATCGGACATTCAGTACTTC